Listed here are 22 T cell receptor beta chains from one sample, sequenced in a study of shared clonotypes between healthy human individuals. The method was immunoSEQ multiplex PCR; TCRdb's version includes in-frame clones alone and lacks a portion of them. The table records millions of clones, approximately 95% of them present only once. The specimen sequenced was naive CD4+ T cells sorted from blood. Subset of the sample: CD45RA+ positively selected. All receptors derive from a man younger than 30 in good health.

This sequence joins TRBV5-1 and TRBJ1-4, with 7 bases that match TRBD1. The J segment lost 3 bases and the V segment lost 4 bases, leaving 12 bases of the junction unmatched. The germline CDR1 and CDR2 sequences are SGHRS and YFSETQ. The CDR3 spans 17 residues. CDR3 sequence reads: CASSGTGVLGSNEKLFF. The CDR3 DNA reads as TGCGCCAGCAGCGGAACAGGGGTCCTCGGCTCTAATGAAAAACTGTTTTTT.

As regards this clone: Other DNA sequences in this sample translate to the same CDR3. V usage is TRBV5-1 and J usage is TRBJ1-6; D call uncertain. CDR3 length: 16 amino acids. Germline CDR1 is SGHRS and CDR2 is YFSETQ. V was cut by 1 base and J by 0 bases, with 8 bases left in between. The DNA of the CDR3 is TGCGCCAGCAGCTTGCGGCAGGTCTCCTATAATTCACCCCTCCACTTT. It translates to CASSLRQVSYNSPLHF.

DNA of the CDR3: TGCAGCGTACCCAGGGACAGCTACAATGAGCAGTTCTTC. Translated: CSVPRDSYNEQFF. The genes are TRBV29-1 and TRBJ2-1, with 7 bases lining up with TRBD1. Germline V gene sequence: CDR1 SQVTM, CDR2 ANQGSEA. The J segment lost 3 bases and the V segment lost 6 bases, leaving 5 bases of the junction unmatched. This CDR3 spans 13 amino acids.

The CDR3, as DNA: TGTGCCAGCAGCCCGGAACCCCTGGAGACCCAGTACTTC. Its translation is CASSPEPLETQYF. The gene calls are TRBV5-4 and TRBJ2-5; D gene ambiguous. The CDR3 loop spans 13 amino acids. Deletions cut 4 bases from V and 5 bases from J, with 12 bases between. The V gene's germline CDR1 is SGHNT and CDR2 YYREEE (reference sequence).

This chain uses TRBV30 with TRBJ1-1; possible D gene TRBD1, 5 bases. CDR3 size: 17 residues. The V gene lost 4 bases and the J gene lost 3 bases, with 24 bases spanning the gap. Germline-derived CDR1 and CDR2 are GTSNPN and SVGIG (reference sequence). The CDR3 protein is CAWIVPGRAIFDTEAFF. In nucleotides, the CDR3 is TGTGCCTGGATCGTCCCAGGGAGGGCTATCTTTGACACTGAAGCTTTCTTT. The full variable domain, its missing parts supplied by reference TRBV30 and TRBJ1-1, is SQTIHQWPATLVQPVGSPLSLECTVEGTSNPNLYWYRQAAGRGLQLLFYSVGIGQISSEVPQNLSASRPQDRQFILSSKKLLLSDSGFYLCAWIVPGRAIFDTEAFFGQGTRLTVV.

Notes on this clone: Other DNA sequences of this sample code for an identical CDR3. The CDR3: CASSLPYEQYF. The CDR3 region has the DNA TGTGCCAGCAGCCTACCTTACGAGCAGTACTTC. The chain is built from TRBV5-6 and TRBJ2-7, with D uncertain. Germline V lookup: CDR1 SGHDT, CDR2 YYEEEE. V lost 4 bases and J lost 4, with 6 bases in between. The CDR3 runs to 11 residues. Full variable domain (rest looked up from reference TRBV5-6 and TRBJ2-7): DAGVTQSPTHLIKTRGQQVTLRCSPKSGHDTVSWYQQALGQGPQFIFQYYEEEERQRGNFPDRFSGHQFPNYSSELNVNALLLGDSALYLCASSLPYEQYFGPGTRLTVT.

This clone was recorded only once. V and J are TRBV5-1 and TRBJ2-7; D is unresolved. The CDR3 spans 17 residues. V dropped 1 base and J dropped 0 bases, with 17 bases sitting between them. Germline CDR1 SGHRS, CDR2 YFSETQ. The CDR3 loop reads CASSLPSSGGNSYEQYF. The CDR3 bases are TGCGCCAGCAGCTTGCCGTCGTCCGGTGGGAACTCCTACGAGCAGTACTTC. Full variable domain (remainder filled in from reference TRBV5-1 and TRBJ2-7): KAGVTQTPRYLIKTRGQQVTLSCSPISGHRSVSWYQQTPGQGLQFLFEYFSETQRNKGNFPGRFSGRQFSNSRSEMNVSTLELGDSALYLCASSLPSSGGNSYEQYFGPGTRLTVT.

The CDR3 bases are TGTGCCAGCAGGCCGACAGGCGGACACTATGGCTACACCTTC. This gives the protein CASRPTGGHYGYTF. This chain uses TRBV6-1 with TRBJ1-2, with D maybe TRBD1 (6 bases). The CDR3 has 14 residues. The V end was cut by 6 bases, the J end by 3 bases, with 14 bases between. Germline values: CDR1 MNHNS, CDR2 SASEGT.

This chain connects TRBV11-2 to TRBJ2-3; TRBD2 matches at 7 bases. Germline assignment: CDR1 SGHAT and CDR2 FQNNGV. This CDR3 spans 18 amino acids. J lost 1 base, V lost 0 bases, and 10 bases had no gene match. DNA for the CDR3: TGTGCCAGCAGCTTAGAGAGTGGGTGGGAGGGGCGCACAGATACGCAGTATTTT. The encoded protein is CASSLESGWEGRTDTQYF.

Only one count was recorded for this clone. This chain uses TRBV6-5 with TRBJ2-1, with 12 bases matching TRBD2. The V segment lost 1 base and the J segment 7 bases; nucleotides outside the gene matches: 2. The V gene's germline CDR1 is MNHEY and CDR2 SVGAGI. The CDR3 totals 15 residues. This CDR3 reads CASSYFGLAGNEQFF. The DNA for the CDR3 is TGTGCCAGCAGTTACTTCGGACTAGCGGGGAATGAGCAGTTCTTC.

The chain carries TRBV4-1 and TRBJ1-5; D not resolved. The V end was cut by 0 bases, the J end by 6 bases, with 6 bases between. The CDR3 is 13 residues long. Per germline, CDR1 MGHRA and CDR2 YSYEKL. CDR3: CASSQDISQPQHF. Written as DNA, the CDR3 is TGCGCCAGCAGCCAAGATATCAGTCAGCCCCAGCATTTT.

The V gene is TRBV5-1, the J gene TRBJ2-1; TRBD1 matches 8 bases. Germline V gives CDR1 SGHRS, CDR2 YFSETQ. The CDR3 has 16 amino acids. The trim removed 0 bases at V and 3 bases at J, leaving 5 bases unmatched. Here the CDR3 DNA reads TGCGCCAGCAGCTTGGTAGCGACAGGGGTCTACAATGAGCAGTTCTTC. Translating gives CASSLVATGVYNEQFF.

The chain recombines TRBV4-1 with TRBJ1-2, with unresolved D. CDR3 length: 16 amino acids. Trimming removed 1 base at V and 6 bases at J, with 18 bases between. The germline V gene encodes CDR1 MGHRA and CDR2 YSYEKL. The CDR3 DNA sequence: TGCGCCAGCAGCCAAGCCCTCCTTAGGCTCCCGGATGGCTACACCTTC. Encoded protein: CASSQALLRLPDGYTF.

The J gene is TRBJ1-2, the V gene TRBV19; D is unresolved. In germline, CDR1 is LNHDA, CDR2 SQIVND (reference sequence). Trimming stripped 6 bases from V and 8 bases from J, with 13 bases between. CDR3 length: 12 residues. CDR3 coding DNA: TGTGCCAGTAGCCTAACCCTGGGCGGCTACACCTTC. This translates into CASSLTLGGYTF.

The CDR3 DNA sequence: TGTGCCAGCAGCCAGACGGCCAATTCACCCCTCCACTTT. Encoded protein: CASSQTANSPLHF. V gene TRBV6-1 combines with J gene TRBJ1-6; D remains ambiguous. Germline CDR1 is MNHNS and CDR2 is SASEGT. This CDR3 has 13 amino acids. Trimming cost V 6 bases and J 7 bases, with 10 bases left between them.

This chain connects TRBV30 to TRBJ1-3; D remains ambiguous. Germline lookup yields CDR1 GTSNPN and CDR2 SVGIG (reference sequence). CDR3 length: 13 residues. V lost 1 base and J 4 bases, leaving 8 bases between the germline ends. The CDR3 nucleotides are TGTGCCTGGAGTGAAAGGGTGGGAAACACCATATATTTT. This encodes CAWSERVGNTIYF.

This chain connects TRBV10-2 to TRBJ2-5; D uncertain. This CDR3 is built from 12 residues. Germline loops: CDR1 WSHSY, CDR2 SAAADI. The ends were cut back, 2 bases at V and 8 bases at J, with 9 bases in the middle. CDR3 bases: TGCGCCAGCAGTGAGACACGTAGAACCCAGTACTTC. It yields the protein CASSETRRTQYF.

This rearrangement joins TRBV6-1 to TRBJ2-1, with 10 bases aligning to TRBD2. This CDR3 comprises 14 residues. V gave up 8 bases and J gave up 8 bases; unmatched junction bases: 9. CDR1 is MNHNS, CDR2 SASEGT, per germline. CDR3 region: CASWLGLARHEQFF. The CDR3 DNA reads as TGTGCCAGCTGGCTGGGACTAGCGCGGCATGAGCAGTTCTTC.

The chain joins TRBV7-3 to TRBJ2-1; TRBD1 matches at 9 bases. This CDR3 spans 15 amino acids. V dropped 5 bases and J dropped 8; count of bases not matched to a gene: 10. CDR1 SGHTA and CDR2 FQGTGA come from the germline V gene. CDR3 residues: CASSPMGTGWHEQFF. CDR3 coding DNA: TGTGCCAGCAGCCCAATGGGGACAGGGTGGCATGAGCAGTTCTTC.

The chain is built from TRBV5-4 and TRBJ2-2; the D call may be TRBD1 or TRBD2 (5 bases each). V lost 4 bases and J 0 bases, leaving 13 bases between the germline ends. Germline loops: CDR1 SGHNT, CDR2 YYREEE (reference sequence). The CDR3 is 16 residues long. CDR3 in amino acids: CASSPSGTANTGELFF. The CDR3 region has the DNA TGTGCCAGCAGCCCTAGTGGGACGGCGAACACCGGGGAGCTGTTTTTT. The full variable domain, with the rest looked up from reference TRBV5-4 and TRBJ2-2, is ETGVTQSPTHLIKTRGQQVTLRCSSQSGHNTVSWYQQALGQGPQFIFQYYREEENGRGNFPPRFSGLQFPNYSSELNVNALELDDSALYLCASSPSGTANTGELFFGEGSRLTVL.

The V and J genes are TRBV7-2 and TRBJ2-5; D remains ambiguous. Germline V gives CDR1 SGHTA, CDR2 FQGNSA. The CDR3 is 12 residues long. Trimming shortened V by 7 bases and J by 6 bases, and 12 bases separated the two germline ends. The CDR3 DNA sequence: TGTGCCAGCAAGGGCGCCCCGAAGACCCAGTACTTC. Protein product: CASKGAPKTQYF. The full variable domain, completed using reference TRBV7-2 and TRBJ2-5, is GAGVSQSPSNKVTEKGKDVELRCDPISGHTALYWYRQSLGQGLEFLIYFQGNSAPDKSGLPSDRFSAERTGGSVSTLTIQRTQQEDSAVYLCASKGAPKTQYFGPGTRLLVL.

The rearrangement links TRBV12-5 to TRBJ2-1; 9 bases are shared with TRBD1. The CDR3 runs 14 residues. The germline CDR1 and CDR2 sequences are LGHNT and FRNRAP. V dropped 6 bases and J dropped 7; count of bases not matched to a gene: 7. This chain's CDR3 is CASGPGQGLNEQFF. CDR3 DNA sequence: TGTGCTAGTGGACCCGGACAGGGGCTTAATGAGCAGTTCTTC.